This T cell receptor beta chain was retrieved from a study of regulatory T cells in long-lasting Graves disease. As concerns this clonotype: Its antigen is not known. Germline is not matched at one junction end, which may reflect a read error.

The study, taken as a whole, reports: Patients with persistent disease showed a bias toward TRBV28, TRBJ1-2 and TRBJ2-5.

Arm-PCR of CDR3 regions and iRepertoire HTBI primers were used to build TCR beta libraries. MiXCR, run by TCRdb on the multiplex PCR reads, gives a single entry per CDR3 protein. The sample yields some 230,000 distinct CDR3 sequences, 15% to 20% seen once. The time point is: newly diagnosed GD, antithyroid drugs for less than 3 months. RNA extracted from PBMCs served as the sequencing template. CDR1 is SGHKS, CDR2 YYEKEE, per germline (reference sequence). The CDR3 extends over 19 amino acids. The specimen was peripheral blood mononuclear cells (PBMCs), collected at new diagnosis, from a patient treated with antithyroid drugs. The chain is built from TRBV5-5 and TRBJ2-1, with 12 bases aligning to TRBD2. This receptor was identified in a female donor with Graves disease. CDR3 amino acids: CASSLGGLAGGTSHNEQFF. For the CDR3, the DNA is TGTGCCAGCAGCTTGGGGGGACTAGCGGGCGGAACCTCCCACAATGAGCAGTTCTTC.